This T cell receptor (beta chain) is from a study of T-cell reconstitution after alpha-beta-depleted transplantation in children. Unique molecular identifiers were used to barcode this TCRbeta library. MiXCR, applied by TCRdb to the PCR reads, yields one record per CDR3 protein. Of almost 500,000 distinct CDR3 sequences in the sample, under 15% are singletons; the top ten hold around 5.6%. This CDR3 spans 12 amino acids. The germline CDR1 and CDR2 sequences are SQVTM and ANQGSEA. Trimming took 5 bases from V and 4 from J, leaving 11 bases between them. A few counts support this clonotype. This clonotype was sampled from a human donor who donated a stem cell graft to a child with combined immunodeficiency. The sample here was PBMCs from the stem cell graft donor, taken from the stem cell graft. V is TRBV29-1 and J is TRBJ1-2, with D possibly TRBD1 on 5 matching bases. This CDR3 reads CSVRDSAYGYTF. The CDR3 nucleotides read TGCAGCGTTAGAGACAGTGCCTATGGCTACACCTTC.